Listed below are T cell receptor beta chains from one sample, sequenced in a study of blood T cell repertoires in COVID-19. Repertoires were generated with immunoSEQ multiplex PCR, while TCRdb's copy carries only in-frame clones and drops some. The sample lists fewer than 75,000 clones, more than 90% occurring once. The sample was peripheral blood. These receptors were obtained from a human donor in a cohort sampled during active COVID-19. CDR3s include the opening cysteine and the closing phenylalanine or tryptophan. A D gene is named only where the DNA matches it firmly. Clone sizes are given selectively: once, few, many, or a class where the clone is expanded.

abundance: once
v_gene: TRBV28
j_gene: TRBJ2-5
d_gene: TRBD2
CDR3aa: CASSARAGREGRETQYF
CDR3nt: TGTGCCAGCAGTGCCCGAGCGGGGCGGGAGGGCCGAGAGACCCAGTACTTC

abundance: -
v_gene: TRBV19
j_gene: TRBJ1-3
d_gene: -
CDR3aa: CASSEHKISGNTIYF
CDR3nt: TGTGCCAGTAGTGAACACAAAATCTCTGGAAACACCATATATTTT

abundance: -
v_gene: TRBV2
j_gene: TRBJ2-5
d_gene: TRBD1
CDR3aa: CASSERGLGETQYF
CDR3nt: TGTGCCAGCAGTGAAAGGGGGCTCGGGGAGACCCAGTACTTC

abundance: -
v_gene: TRBV3-1/TRBV3-2
j_gene: TRBJ2-2
d_gene: -
CDR3aa: CASSQWSTGELFF
CDR3nt: TGTGCCAGCAGCCAATGGAGCACCGGGGAGCTGTTTTTT

abundance: -
v_gene: TRBV25-1
j_gene: TRBJ2-5
d_gene: -
CDR3aa: CASGKLGKETQYF
CDR3nt: TGTGCCAGCGGTAAACTAGGAAAAGAGACCCAGTACTTC

abundance: once
v_gene: TRBV3-1/TRBV3-2
j_gene: TRBJ2-3
d_gene: TRBD2
CDR3aa: CASSQTLAGGTDTQYF
CDR3nt: TGTGCCAGCAGCCAAACGCTAGCGGGAGGTACAGATACGCAGTATTTT

abundance: -
v_gene: TRBV15
j_gene: TRBJ1-1
d_gene: -
CDR3aa: CATSLAGRTMDTFF
CDR3nt: TGTGCCACCAGTCTTGCTGGGCGTACTATGGACACTTTCTTT

abundance: -
v_gene: TRBV28
j_gene: TRBJ2-7
d_gene: TRBD2
CDR3aa: CASTDRGTSREQYF
CDR3nt: TGTGCCAGCACCGACCGAGGGACTAGCCGCGAGCAGTACTTC

abundance: -
v_gene: TRBV11-2
j_gene: TRBJ2-5
d_gene: -
CDR3aa: CASSASGGVETQYF
CDR3nt: TGTGCCAGCAGCGCCTCCGGAGGGGTCGAGACCCAGTACTTC

abundance: -
v_gene: TRBV7-6
j_gene: TRBJ2-1
d_gene: TRBD1
CDR3aa: CASSSSRDRDDNEQFF
CDR3nt: TGTGCCAGCAGCTCATCCCGGGACAGGGACGACAATGAGCAGTTCTTC

abundance: -
v_gene: TRBV7-2
j_gene: TRBJ2-2
d_gene: -
CDR3aa: CASSLVGVAKVGTGELFF
CDR3nt: TGTGCCAGCAGCTTAGTAGGGGTAGCTAAGGTCGGGACCGGGGAGCTGTTTTTT

abundance: once
v_gene: TRBV23-1
j_gene: TRBJ2-5
d_gene: TRBD1
CDR3aa: CASSQLNRDSTQETQYF
CDR3nt: TGCGCCAGCAGTCAGTTGAACCGGGACAGTACCCAAGAGACCCAGTACTTC

abundance: -
v_gene: TRBV7-9
j_gene: TRBJ1-2
d_gene: -
CDR3aa: CASSLLPDSISFGYTF
CDR3nt: TGTGCCAGCAGCTTATTACCTGACAGTATCAGTTTCGGCTACACCTTC

abundance: -
v_gene: TRBV9
j_gene: TRBJ2-3
d_gene: -
CDR3aa: CASSVEAARTDTQYF
CDR3nt: TGTGCCAGCAGCGTAGAGGCGGCTAGGACAGATACGCAGTATTTT

abundance: once
v_gene: TRBV15
j_gene: TRBJ2-1
d_gene: -
CDR3aa: CAISSYNEQFF
CDR3nt: TGTGCCATTAGCTCCTACAATGAGCAGTTCTTC

abundance: -
v_gene: TRBV4-2
j_gene: TRBJ2-2
d_gene: TRBD2
CDR3aa: CASGKREINTGELFF
CDR3nt: TGTGCCAGCGGTAAGCGGGAGATTAACACCGGGGAGCTGTTTTTT

abundance: -
v_gene: TRBV29-1
j_gene: TRBJ2-7
d_gene: TRBD2
CDR3aa: CSVERGLAMHF
CDR3nt: TGCAGCGTTGAAAGGGGACTAGCGATGCACTTC

abundance: -
v_gene: TRBV2
j_gene: TRBJ1-3
d_gene: TRBD1
CDR3aa: CASSTGQSSGNTIYF
CDR3nt: TGTGCCAGCAGTACGGGACAGAGCTCTGGAAACACCATATATTTT

abundance: once
v_gene: TRBV20-1
j_gene: TRBJ2-1
d_gene: -
CDR3aa: CSATSGHEQFF
CDR3nt: TGCAGTGCAACCAGCGGGCATGAGCAGTTCTTC

abundance: -
v_gene: TRBV19
j_gene: TRBJ2-7
d_gene: -
CDR3aa: CASSPSGSNGYEQYF
CDR3nt: TGTGCCAGTAGTCCGTCGGGATCAAACGGATACGAGCAGTACTTC

abundance: -
v_gene: TRBV7-3
j_gene: TRBJ2-1
d_gene: -
CDR3aa: CASSLFKQGWNEQFF
CDR3nt: TGTGCCAGCAGCTTATTTAAGCAGGGTTGGAATGAGCAGTTCTTC

abundance: -
v_gene: TRBV15
j_gene: TRBJ2-7
d_gene: TRBD2
CDR3aa: CATSEIAGTYSEQYF
CDR3nt: TGTGCCACCAGCGAAATAGCGGGGACCTACTCCGAGCAGTACTTC

abundance: -
v_gene: TRBV28
j_gene: TRBJ1-4
d_gene: -
CDR3aa: CASRLLGGEKLFF
CDR3nt: TGTGCCAGCAGGCTCCTCGGCGGTGAAAAACTGTTTTTT

abundance: -
v_gene: TRBV12-3/TRBV12-4
j_gene: TRBJ1-5
d_gene: -
CDR3aa: CASSLRGNQPQHF
CDR3nt: TGTGCCAGCAGTTTAAGAGGAAATCAGCCCCAGCATTTT

abundance: few
v_gene: TRBV6-5
j_gene: TRBJ1-2
d_gene: -
CDR3aa: CASSYDQAPYGYTF
CDR3nt: TGTGCCAGCAGTTACGATCAGGCCCCCTATGGCTACACCTTC

abundance: once
v_gene: TRBV28
j_gene: TRBJ1-4
d_gene: TRBD1
CDR3aa: CASNPTGIGEKLFF
CDR3nt: TGTGCCAGCAACCCGACAGGGATTGGTGAAAAACTGTTTTTT

abundance: -
v_gene: TRBV15
j_gene: TRBJ2-7
d_gene: -
CDR3aa: CATSRDREFDEQYF
CDR3nt: TGTGCCACCAGCAGAGATCGGGAATTCGACGAGCAGTACTTC